These 3 T cell receptor beta chains came from one sample sequenced in a study of T cells in Graves' hyperthyroidism and ophthalmopathy. Researchers took RNA transcripts and amplified the TCR beta CDR3 regions from them. TCR CDR3 regions were first amplified by RT-PCR with HTBI primers. TCRdb independently ran MiXCR on the multiplex PCR reads; one entry per CDR3 protein. Of 500,000 to 750,000 distinct CDR3 sequences listed, approximately 44% were seen once; the top ten hold around 8%. Sequencing input: peripheral blood or thyroid tissue (not recorded which). The receptor set was obtained from a woman between 18 and 30 years old with Graves' hyperthyroidism.

V usage is TRBV10-3 and J usage is TRBJ2-7, with 9 bases identical to TRBD2. CDR3 length: 14 amino acids. Germline loops: CDR1 ENHRY, CDR2 SYGVKD. The V segment lost 3 bases and the J segment 4 bases; nucleotides outside the gene matches: 4. The CDR3 sequence: CAISDPSGEYEQYF. The CDR3 DNA reads TGTGCCATCAGTGACCCTAGCGGGGAATACGAGCAGTACTTC.

The sample holds one count of this clonotype. The V and J genes are TRBV5-1 and TRBJ2-7; D remains unclear. V dropped 2 bases and J dropped 4 bases, with 16 bases sitting between them. CDR1 is SGHRS, CDR2 YFSETQ, per germline. The CDR3 totals 15 residues. This CDR3 reads CASSFASRETYEQYF. The DNA for the CDR3 is TGCGCCAGCAGCTTTGCCTCCCGAGAGACTTACGAGCAGTACTTC.

This clonotype was counted many times. The chain is built from TRBV4-1 and TRBJ2-5, with 7 bases identical to TRBD1. The length of the CDR3 is 14 residues. Germline lookup yields CDR1 MGHRA and CDR2 YSYEKL. Trimming at V came to 1 base and at J to 3 bases, leaving 2 bases not matched to a gene. Here the CDR3 reads CASSQVTGKETQYF. CDR3 DNA sequence: TGCGCCAGCAGCCAAGTGACAGGGAAAGAGACCCAGTACTTC.